Presented here are 29 T cell receptor beta chains from one specimen sequenced in a study of blood T cells in healthy people across ages. The authors ran a second PCR of roughly 6 to 11 cycles using a sample-barcoded 5' primer and a J-beta primer mix. TCRdb reanalysed the 5' RACE reads using MiXCR and keeps one entry per CDR3 protein. The table shows some 1.5 million distinct CDR3 sequences, with 28% occurring only once. The sequenced sample was blood. Source of these receptors: a woman aged 25-40 years in good health.

J is TRBJ1-4 and V is TRBV7-9; D uncertain. The CDR3 consists of 13 residues. Per germline, CDR1 SEHNR and CDR2 FQNEAQ (reference sequence). V lost 3 bases to trimming and J lost 7 bases, with 9 bases between them. CDR3: CASSFSEAEKLFF. DNA of the CDR3: TGTGCCAGCAGCTTTAGTGAGGCTGAAAAACTGTTTTTT.

This clonotype was seen many times. The chain recombines TRBV20-1 with TRBJ2-1; TRBD1 or TRBD2 may be the D gene (5 bases each). V lost 5 bases and J 5 bases, leaving 7 bases between the germline ends. The CDR3 runs to 11 residues. CDR1 DFQATT and CDR2 SNEGSKA come from the germline V gene (reference sequence). This CDR3 reads CSAGTNNEQFF. The CDR3 nucleotides read TGCAGTGCTGGGACCAACAATGAGCAGTTCTTC.

This clonotype has more than one count but fewer than ten. One junction end does not reproduce the germline sequence, and a read error may be involved. The rearrangement joins TRBV5-6 to TRBJ2-4; no definite D call. The CDR3 is 14 amino acids. Germline V gene data show CDR1 as SGHDT and CDR2 as YYEEEE. CDR3 in amino acids: CASSLGLAKNIRYF. In DNA form, the CDR3 reads TGTGCCAGCAGCTTGGGGTTAGCCAAAAACATTCGGTACTTC.

Note on this clonotype: Given a far larger clone just one base away, this is likely a sequencing read error. This chain connects TRBV12-3 or TRBV12-4 to TRBJ1-1; TRBD1 might be the D (5 bases). There are 13 residues in the CDR3. CDR3 region: CASSLGGGTGAFF. CDR3 coding DNA: TGTGCCAGCAGTTTAGGGGGGGGTACTGGAGCTTTCTTT.

This clonotype was counted ten times or more. The chain recombines TRBV29-1 with TRBJ2-3; no reliable D call. V was clipped by 6 bases and J by 4 bases, with 11 bases between them. The CDR3 is 12 residues long. CDR1 is SQVTM and CDR2 is ANQGSEA in the germline V gene. The CDR3 sequence is CSVSQQADTQYF. The CDR3 DNA is TGCAGCGTAAGCCAGCAGGCAGATACGCAGTATTTT.

V and J are TRBV7-2 and TRBJ2-1, with 12 bases lining up with TRBD2. With V trimmed by 6 bases and J by 4 bases, 16 bases remained unmatched. From germline, CDR1 is SGHTA and CDR2 FQGNSA. This CDR3 region has 19 residues. The CDR3 region has the DNA TGTGCCAGCAGTTACTCGACCCGGATTGGACTAGCGGGATACAATGAGCAGTTCTTC. It encodes CASSYSTRIGLAGYNEQFF.

This clonotype was observed at least ten times. V gene TRBV5-5 combines with J gene TRBJ2-5; no definite D call. V was clipped by 4 bases and J by 2 bases, with 12 bases between them. CDR3 size: 14 residues. CDR1 is SGHKS, CDR2 YYEKEE, per germline (reference sequence). DNA of the CDR3: TGTGCCAGCAGCCTAGGGTTAGTTCAAGAGACCCAGTACTTC. It specifies CASSLGLVQETQYF.

For the CDR3, the DNA is TGCGCCAGCAGCCGCTCGGACAGCCTTCCCGAGCAGTACTTC. It yields the protein CASSRSDSLPEQYF. J is TRBJ2-7 and V is TRBV5-1, with D possibly being TRBD1 (6 bases). The germline V and J ends were trimmed by 4 bases and 6 bases, with 17 bases remaining between them. Germline lookup yields CDR1 SGHRS and CDR2 YFSETQ. The CDR3 covers 14 residues.

This chain uses TRBV5-1 with TRBJ2-7, with TRBD2 identical over 11 bases. Germline CDR1 is SGHRS and CDR2 is YFSETQ. The CDR3 spans 15 residues. Trimming cost V 5 bases and J 2 bases; bases outside gene matches: 6. The CDR3: CASRGGLAATYEQYF. The CDR3 DNA sequence: TGCGCCAGCAGGGGGGGACTAGCGGCTACCTACGAGCAGTACTTC.

This clonotype was found a few times. The chain employs TRBV20-1 and TRBJ2-3, with 15 bases fitting TRBD2. V dropped 1 base and J dropped 6; count of bases not matched to a gene: 5. The CDR3 spans 16 residues. Germline CDR1 and CDR2: DFQATT and SNEGSKA (reference sequence). CDR3 sequence reads: CSARAGLAGGIDTQYF. The CDR3, as DNA: TGCAGTGCTAGAGCGGGACTAGCGGGGGGAATCGATACGCAGTATTTT.

There are a few counts of this clonotype. The chain joins TRBV7-3 to TRBJ2-3; 8 bases fit TRBD2. The germline V gene encodes CDR1 SGHTA and CDR2 FQGTGA. Unmatched junction bases numbered 8, after V lost 5 bases and J lost 4 bases. The CDR3 contains 15 residues. This CDR3 reads CASSQLAGGSDTQYF. CDR3 bases: TGTGCCAGCAGCCAACTCGCGGGGGGTTCAGATACGCAGTATTTT.

This clonotype turned up a few times. J is TRBJ2-7 and V is TRBV5-1; D is possibly TRBD1 (6 bases). V lost 3 bases to trimming and J lost 6 bases, with 19 bases between them. In germline, CDR1 is SGHRS, CDR2 YFSETQ. The CDR3 is made up of 15 amino acids. The CDR3 sequence: CASSSFAGVSAEQYF. The CDR3 nucleotides are TGCGCCAGCAGCTCCTTCGCAGGGGTTTCGGCCGAGCAGTACTTC.

This clonotype was found many times. Germline and junction disagree at one end, which may indicate a read error. This chain uses TRBV12-3 or TRBV12-4 with TRBJ2-1; 8 bases are a match to TRBD2. The CDR3 has 14 residues. CDR3 residues: CASSLAGGRTEQFF. Here the CDR3 DNA reads TGTGCCAGCAGTCTAGCGGGCGGGAGGACGGAGCAGTTCTTC.

The chain employs TRBV12-3 or TRBV12-4 and TRBJ2-1, with 8 bases identical to TRBD1. The CDR3 runs to 15 residues. Trimming took 6 bases from V and 3 from J; bases not matched to a gene: 7. CDR3 DNA: TGTGCCAGCAGCGGTGGCGGGACAGGCTACAATGAGCAGTTCTTC. Translated: CASSGGGTGYNEQFF.

This clonotype was observed many times. This chain links TRBV7-9 with TRBJ1-2, with D possibly matching TRBD1 (6 bases). Germline V lookup: CDR1 SEHNR, CDR2 FQNEAQ (reference sequence). With 5 bases removed from V and 1 base from J, the gap between germline ends came to 11 bases. The CDR3 consists of 14 residues. CDR3 in amino acids: CASSPGQRNYGYTF. The CDR3 coding sequence is TGTGCCAGCAGCCCAGGACAGCGTAACTATGGCTACACCTTC.

The chain has TRBV2 and TRBJ1-2; D is unresolved. CDR3 length: 15 residues. Germline values: CDR1 SNHLY, CDR2 FYNNEI. V lost 7 bases and J lost 4, with 19 bases in between. The CDR3: CASTTLGSSFYGYTF. The CDR3 bases are TGTGCCAGCACCACACTGGGTTCCTCTTTCTATGGCTACACCTTC. Drawing the rest from reference TRBV2 and TRBJ1-2, the complete variable domain is EPEVTQTPSHQVTQMGQEVILRCVPISNHLYFYWYRQILGQKVEFLVSFYNNEISEKSEIFDDQFSVERPDGSNFTLKIRSTKLEDSAMYFCASTTLGSSFYGYTFGSGTRLTVV.

The gene calls are TRBV6-1 and TRBJ2-2; a weak D match, TRBD2 (5 bases). Germline CDR1 MNHNS, CDR2 SASEGT. V gave up 4 bases and J gave up 4 bases, with 16 bases separating them. This CDR3 region has 16 residues. CDR3 in DNA: TGTGCCAGCAGTGCAAATCTAGACGGGGTCACCGGGGAGCTGTTTTTT. It translates to CASSANLDGVTGELFF.

The rearrangement links TRBV5-1 to TRBJ1-5, with D unclear. The CDR3 has 12 amino acids. V lost 4 bases, J lost 5 bases, and 7 bases lay in between. CDR1 is SGHRS and CDR2 is YFSETQ in the germline V gene. The CDR3 bases are TGCGCCAGCAGCGATTTGGATCAGCCCCAGCATTTT. Translation gives CASSDLDQPQHF.

This clonotype has more than one count but fewer than ten. V and J are TRBV7-2 and TRBJ2-5, with 10 bases matching TRBD1. The CDR3 runs 14 residues. Germline V lookup: CDR1 SGHTA, CDR2 FQGNSA. V gave up 4 bases and J gave up 11 bases; unmatched junction bases: 10. CDR3 loop: CASSSGQGYHGQYF. Here the CDR3 DNA reads TGTGCCAGCAGCTCGGGACAGGGGTATCACGGGCAGTACTTC.

The chain joins TRBV18 to TRBJ2-5; D possibly corresponds to TRBD2 (5 bases). Germline V gives CDR1 KGHSH, CDR2 LQKENI. This CDR3 spans 15 amino acids. Trimming took 4 bases from V and 11 from J, leaving 23 bases between them. The CDR3 here is CASSQGPPAEDEQYF. In DNA form, the CDR3 reads TGTGCCAGCTCACAGGGCCCCCCAGCGGAAGATGAGCAGTACTTC.

This clonotype was seen a few times. V gene TRBV4-1 combines with J gene TRBJ1-4; D is ambiguous. V was pared by 2 bases and J by 0 bases, with 13 bases between. CDR1 and CDR2 from the germline V gene are MGHRA and YSYEKL. The CDR3 is 17 amino acids. CDR3 amino acids: CASSQPGRQATNEKLFF. DNA for the CDR3: TGCGCCAGCAGCCAACCCGGCAGGCAAGCAACTAATGAAAAACTGTTTTTT.

This clonotype has only a few counts. The rearrangement joins TRBV6-5 to TRBJ2-1, with 11 bases fitting TRBD2. Germline lookup yields CDR1 MNHEY and CDR2 SVGAGI. Trimming at V came to 7 bases and at J to 4 bases, leaving 6 bases not matched to a gene. The CDR3 consists of 15 residues. In DNA, the CDR3 is TGTGCCAGCACCCCGGGACTAGCGGAATACAATGAGCAGTTCTTC. It codes for CASTPGLAEYNEQFF.

The chain is built from TRBV5-1 and TRBJ2-5; 9 nucleotides align to TRBD1. The CDR3 sequence is 15 residues long. Germline V CDR1 and CDR2: SGHRS, YFSETQ. V was pared by 4 bases and J by 9 bases, with 13 bases of the junction left unmatched. The CDR3 region is CASSPGRQGDRPQYF. In DNA, the CDR3 is TGCGCCAGCAGCCCCGGGCGACAGGGGGATAGGCCCCAGTACTTC.

The V call is TRBV2, the J call TRBJ2-4; D not certain. The V gene lost 5 bases and the J gene lost 13 bases, with 12 bases spanning the gap. Germline V gene data show CDR1 as SNHLY and CDR2 as FYNNEI. The CDR3 extends over 11 amino acids. CDR3 protein: CASSSKSSQYF. DNA of the CDR3: TGTGCCAGCAGTTCCAAGTCGTCCCAGTACTTC. Full variable domain (rest looked up from reference TRBV2 and TRBJ2-4): EPEVTQTPSHQVTQMGQEVILRCVPISNHLYFYWYRQILGQKVEFLVSFYNNEISEKSEIFDDQFSVERPDGSNFTLKIRSTKLEDSAMYFCASSSKSSQYFGAGTRLSVL.

A few counts support this clonotype. This rearrangement joins TRBV12-3 or TRBV12-4 to TRBJ2-7; the match to TRBD1 covers 9 bases. V was pared by 2 bases and J by 6 bases, with 11 bases of the junction left unmatched. The CDR3 runs to 16 residues. This chain's CDR3 is CASSLPPGTGRLEQYF. The CDR3 DNA sequence: TGTGCCAGCAGTTTACCTCCCGGGACAGGGCGTCTCGAGCAGTACTTC.

In DNA, the CDR3 is TGTGCCAGCTCACCACCGGAGGATGGGAAATCAGAAGCTTTCTTT. Translation gives CASSPPEDGKSEAFF. V is TRBV18 and J is TRBJ1-1; no firm D call. The CDR3 consists of 15 residues. Germline V gene sequence: CDR1 KGHSH, CDR2 LQKENI. V lost 0 bases, J lost 8 bases, and 16 bases lay in between.

The genes are TRBV6-6 and TRBJ1-2; possible D gene TRBD1, 5 bases. Germline V gene lookup returns CDR1 MNHNY and CDR2 SVGAGI (reference sequence). The CDR3 sequence is 14 residues long. V lost 5 bases and J 5 bases, leaving 15 bases between the germline ends. CDR3: CASSTSRVEYGYTF. CDR3 coding DNA: TGTGCCAGCAGTACCAGCAGGGTGGAGTATGGCTACACCTTC.

The rearrangement joins TRBV6-2 or TRBV6-3 to TRBJ1-2; a possible D gene is TRBD1 (5 bases). CDR1 is MNHEY and CDR2 is SVGEGT in the germline V gene. The CDR3 spans 14 residues. The V and J ends lost 5 bases and 7 bases respectively, with 17 bases between them. The CDR3 bases are TGTGCCAGCAGTGCGATGGCCAGGGCTGGTGGCTACACCTTC. Amino acids: CASSAMARAGGYTF.

This clonotype was detected ten times or more. The rearrangement uses TRBV7-2 and TRBJ1-2; D call uncertain. Germline assignment: CDR1 SGHTA and CDR2 FQGNSA. CDR3 length: 14 residues. V was shortened by 2 bases and J by 8 bases, with 15 bases between the two germline ends. The CDR3 is CASSLQSLAGGYTF. The CDR3 DNA reads as TGTGCCAGCAGCTTACAATCTCTGGCAGGAGGCTACACCTTC. Drawing the rest from reference TRBV7-2 and TRBJ1-2, the complete variable domain is GAGVSQSPSNKVTEKGKDVELRCDPISGHTALYWYRQSLGQGLEFLIYFQGNSAPDKSGLPSDRFSAERTGGSVSTLTIQRTQQEDSAVYLCASSLQSLAGGYTFGSGTRLTVV.